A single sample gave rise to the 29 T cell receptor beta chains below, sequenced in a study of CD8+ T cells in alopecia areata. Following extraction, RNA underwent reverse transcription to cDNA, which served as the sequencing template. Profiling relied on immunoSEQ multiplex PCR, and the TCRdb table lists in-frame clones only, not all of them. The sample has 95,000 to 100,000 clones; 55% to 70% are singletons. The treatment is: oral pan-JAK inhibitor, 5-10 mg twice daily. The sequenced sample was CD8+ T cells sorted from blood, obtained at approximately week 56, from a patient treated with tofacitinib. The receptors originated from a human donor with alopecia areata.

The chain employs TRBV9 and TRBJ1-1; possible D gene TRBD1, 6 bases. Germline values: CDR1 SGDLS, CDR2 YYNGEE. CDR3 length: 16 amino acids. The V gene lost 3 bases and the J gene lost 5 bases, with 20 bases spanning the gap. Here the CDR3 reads CASSDPQWGPRTEAFF. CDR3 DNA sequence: TGTGCCAGCAGCGACCCCCAATGGGGGCCAAGGACTGAAGCTTTCTTT. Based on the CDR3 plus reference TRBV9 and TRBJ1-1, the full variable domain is DSGVTQTPKHLITATGQRVTLRCSPRSGDLSVYWYQQSLDQGLQFLIQYYNGEERAKGNILERFSAQQFPDLHSELNLSSLELGDSALYFCASSDPQWGPRTEAFFGQGTRLTVV.

The chain's CDR3 is CASSHGTGSVYGYTF. The CDR3 DNA reads TGTGCCAGCAGCCATGGGACAGGGTCCGTGTATGGCTACACCTTC. The chain employs TRBV4-2 and TRBJ1-2; 9 positions match TRBD1. Germline loops: CDR1 LGHNA, CDR2 YNFKEQ. CDR3 length equals 15 residues. The V segment lost 3 bases and the J segment 5 bases; nucleotides outside the gene matches: 7.

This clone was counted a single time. The CDR3: CASSLTGNGYTF. CDR3 sequence (DNA): TGTGCCAGCAGTTTGACAGGGAATGGCTACACCTTC. V usage is TRBV27 and J usage is TRBJ1-2; 7 positions match TRBD1. The J segment lost 6 bases and the V segment lost 3 bases, leaving 1 base of the junction unmatched. The CDR3 covers 12 residues. CDR1 and CDR2 from the germline V gene are MNHEY and SMNVEV (reference sequence).

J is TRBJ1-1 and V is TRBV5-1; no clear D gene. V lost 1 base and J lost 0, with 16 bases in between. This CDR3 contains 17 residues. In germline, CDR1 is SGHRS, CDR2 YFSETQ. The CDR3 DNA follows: TGCGCCAGCAGCTTGTATCGGCCGGAGAGAATGAACACTGAAGCTTTCTTT. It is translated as CASSLYRPERMNTEAFF.

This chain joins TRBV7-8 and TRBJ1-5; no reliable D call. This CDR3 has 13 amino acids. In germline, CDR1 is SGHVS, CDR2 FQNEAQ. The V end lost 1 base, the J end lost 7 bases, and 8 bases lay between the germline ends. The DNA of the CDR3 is TGTGCCAGCAGCTTAGGACCAGAACAGCCCCAGCATTTT. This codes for CASSLGPEQPQHF.

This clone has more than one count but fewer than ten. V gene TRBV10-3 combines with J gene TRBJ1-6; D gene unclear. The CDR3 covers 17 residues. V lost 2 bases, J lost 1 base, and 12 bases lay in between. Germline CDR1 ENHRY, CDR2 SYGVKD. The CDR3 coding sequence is TGTGCCATCAGTGAGGCCCCGCTTGAATCCTATAATTCACCCCTCCACTTT. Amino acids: CAISEAPLESYNSPLHF.

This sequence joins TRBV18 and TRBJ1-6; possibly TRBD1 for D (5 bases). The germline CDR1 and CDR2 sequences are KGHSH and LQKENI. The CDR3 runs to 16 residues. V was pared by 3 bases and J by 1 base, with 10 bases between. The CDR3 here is CASSPSGVSYNSPLHF. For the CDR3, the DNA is TGTGCCAGCTCACCTTCGGGGGTGTCCTATAATTCACCCCTCCACTTT.

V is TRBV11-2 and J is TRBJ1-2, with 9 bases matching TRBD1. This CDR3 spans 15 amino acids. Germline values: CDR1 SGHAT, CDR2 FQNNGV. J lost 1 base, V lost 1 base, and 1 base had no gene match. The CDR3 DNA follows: TGTGCCAGCAGCTTAGGGACAGGGGTTAACTATGGCTACACCTTC. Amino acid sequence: CASSLGTGVNYGYTF.

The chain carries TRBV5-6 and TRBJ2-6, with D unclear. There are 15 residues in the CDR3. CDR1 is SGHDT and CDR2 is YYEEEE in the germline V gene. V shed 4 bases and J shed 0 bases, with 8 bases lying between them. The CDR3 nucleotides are TGTGCCAGCAGCATAGAGTTCTCTGGGGCCAACGTCCTGACTTTC. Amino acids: CASSIEFSGANVLTF.

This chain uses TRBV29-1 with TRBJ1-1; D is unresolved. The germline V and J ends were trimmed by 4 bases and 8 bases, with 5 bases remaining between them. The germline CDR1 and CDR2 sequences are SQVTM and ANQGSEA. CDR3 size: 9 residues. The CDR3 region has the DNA TGCAGCGTTGGGTCCGAAGCTTTCTTT. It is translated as CSVGSEAFF.

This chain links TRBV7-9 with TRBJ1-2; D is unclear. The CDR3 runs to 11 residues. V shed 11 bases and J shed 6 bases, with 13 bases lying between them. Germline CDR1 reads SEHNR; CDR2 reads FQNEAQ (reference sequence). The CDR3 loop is CAGGVSNGYTF. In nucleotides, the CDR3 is TGTGCCGGCGGGGTTTCGAATGGCTACACCTTC.

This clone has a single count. The CDR3 coding sequence is TGTGCCAGCAGCAACTCGTACGAGCAGTACTTC. Translated, it gives CASSNSYEQYF. The chain combines TRBV7-8 with TRBJ2-7; no firm D call. Deletions cut 5 bases from V and 4 bases from J, with 6 bases between. Germline CDR1 is SGHVS and CDR2 is FQNEAQ. The CDR3 totals 11 residues.

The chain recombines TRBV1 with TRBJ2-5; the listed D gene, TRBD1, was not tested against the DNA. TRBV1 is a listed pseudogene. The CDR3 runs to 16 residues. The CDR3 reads CTSSQVSRDNQETQYF. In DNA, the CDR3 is TGCACCAGCAGCCAAGTCAGTCGGGACAACCAAGAGACCCAGTACTTC.

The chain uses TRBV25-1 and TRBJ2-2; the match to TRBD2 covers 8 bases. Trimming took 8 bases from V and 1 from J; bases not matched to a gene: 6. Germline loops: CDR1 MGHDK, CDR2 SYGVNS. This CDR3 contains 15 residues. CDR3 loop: CASRGRGGNTGELFF. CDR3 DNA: TGTGCCAGCCGGGGACGGGGGGGGAACACCGGGGAGCTGTTTTTT. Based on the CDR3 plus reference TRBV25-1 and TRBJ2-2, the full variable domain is EADIYQTPRYLVIGTGKKITLECSQTMGHDKMYWYQQDPGMELHLIHYSYGVNSTEKGDLSSESTVSRIRTEHFPLTLESARPSHTSQYLCASRGRGGNTGELFFGEGSRLTVL.

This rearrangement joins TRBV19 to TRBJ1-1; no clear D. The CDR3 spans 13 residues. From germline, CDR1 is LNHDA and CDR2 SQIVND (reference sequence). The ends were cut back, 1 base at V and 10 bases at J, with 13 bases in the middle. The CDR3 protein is CASSIGARSGAFF. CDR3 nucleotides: TGTGCCAGTAGTATAGGGGCCAGGAGCGGAGCTTTCTTT. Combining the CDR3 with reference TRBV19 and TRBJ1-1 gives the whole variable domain DGGITQSPKYLFRKEGQNVTLSCEQNLNHDAMYWYRQDPGQGLRLIYYSQIVNDFQKGDIAEGYSVSREKKESFPLTVTSAQKNPTAFYLCASSIGARSGAFFGQGTRLTVV.

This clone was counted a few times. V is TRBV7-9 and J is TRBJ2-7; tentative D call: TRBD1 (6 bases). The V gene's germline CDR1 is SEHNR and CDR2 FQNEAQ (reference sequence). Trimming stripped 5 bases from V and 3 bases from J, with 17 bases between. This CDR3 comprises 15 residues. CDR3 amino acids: CASSPGQSRSYEQYF. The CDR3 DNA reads TGTGCCAGCAGCCCCGGACAGTCGAGAAGCTACGAGCAGTACTTC.

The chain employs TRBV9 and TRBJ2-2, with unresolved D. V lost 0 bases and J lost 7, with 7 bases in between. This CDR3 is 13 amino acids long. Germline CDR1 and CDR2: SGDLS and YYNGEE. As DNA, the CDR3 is TGTGCCAGCAGCGTAGCTACTATCGGGGAGCTGTTTTTT. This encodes CASSVATIGELFF.

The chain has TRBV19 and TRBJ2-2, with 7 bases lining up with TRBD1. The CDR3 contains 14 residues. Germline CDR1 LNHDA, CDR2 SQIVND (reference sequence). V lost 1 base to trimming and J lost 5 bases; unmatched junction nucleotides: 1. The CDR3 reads CASSIGQGTGELFF. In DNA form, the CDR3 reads TGTGCCAGTAGTATAGGACAGGGTACCGGGGAGCTGTTTTTT.

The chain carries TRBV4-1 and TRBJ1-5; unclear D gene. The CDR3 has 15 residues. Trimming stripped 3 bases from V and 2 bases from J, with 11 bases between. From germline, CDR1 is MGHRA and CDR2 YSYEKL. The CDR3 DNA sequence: TGCGCCAGCAGCCAGTATCAGGCGGGCAATCAGCCCCAGCATTTT. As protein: CASSQYQAGNQPQHF.

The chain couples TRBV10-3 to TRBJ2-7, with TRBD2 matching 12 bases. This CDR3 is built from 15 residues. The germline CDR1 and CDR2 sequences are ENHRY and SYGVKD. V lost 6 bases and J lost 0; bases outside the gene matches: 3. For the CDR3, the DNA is TGTGCCATCAGGACTAGCGGGGGTCCCTCCTACGAGCAGTACTTC. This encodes CAIRTSGGPSYEQYF.

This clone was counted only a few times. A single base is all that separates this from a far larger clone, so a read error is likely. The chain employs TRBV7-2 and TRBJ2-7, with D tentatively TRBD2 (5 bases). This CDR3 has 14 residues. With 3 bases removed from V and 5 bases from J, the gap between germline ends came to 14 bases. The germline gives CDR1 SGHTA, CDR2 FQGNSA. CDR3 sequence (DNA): TGTGCCAGCAGCTTCGACCACCCAGCGGACGAGCAGTACTTC. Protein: CASSFDHPADEQYF.

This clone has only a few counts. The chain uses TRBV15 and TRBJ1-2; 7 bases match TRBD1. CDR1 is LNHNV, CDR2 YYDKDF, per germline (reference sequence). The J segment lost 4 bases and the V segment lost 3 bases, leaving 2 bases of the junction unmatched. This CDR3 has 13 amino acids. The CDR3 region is CATSRRDSYGYTF. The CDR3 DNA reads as TGTGCCACCAGCAGGAGGGACAGCTATGGCTACACCTTC.

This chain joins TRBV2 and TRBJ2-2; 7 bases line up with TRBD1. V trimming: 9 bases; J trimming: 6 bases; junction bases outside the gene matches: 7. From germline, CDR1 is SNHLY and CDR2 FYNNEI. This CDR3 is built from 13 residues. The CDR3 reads CARQGSLSGELFF. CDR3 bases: TGTGCCAGACAGGGGTCCCTCTCCGGGGAGCTGTTTTTT.

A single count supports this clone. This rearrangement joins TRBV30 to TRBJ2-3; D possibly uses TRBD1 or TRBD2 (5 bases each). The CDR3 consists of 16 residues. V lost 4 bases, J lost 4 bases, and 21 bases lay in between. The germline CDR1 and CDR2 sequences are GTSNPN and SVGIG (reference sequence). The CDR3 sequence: CAWIGHSGWDADTQYF. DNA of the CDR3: TGTGCCTGGATCGGACATTCAGGTTGGGACGCAGATACGCAGTATTTT.

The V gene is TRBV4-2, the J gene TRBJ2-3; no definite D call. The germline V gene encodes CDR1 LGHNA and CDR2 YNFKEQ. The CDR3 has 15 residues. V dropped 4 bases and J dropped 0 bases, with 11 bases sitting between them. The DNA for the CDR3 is TGTGCCAGCAGCCGTGCAAGAAGGAGCACAGATACGCAGTATTTT. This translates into CASSRARRSTDTQYF.

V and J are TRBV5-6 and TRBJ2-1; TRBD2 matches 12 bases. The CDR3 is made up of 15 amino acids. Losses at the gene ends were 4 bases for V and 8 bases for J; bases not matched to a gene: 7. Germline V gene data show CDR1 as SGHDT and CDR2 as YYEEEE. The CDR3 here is CASSPGLAGSDEQFF. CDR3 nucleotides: TGTGCCAGCAGCCCAGGACTAGCGGGATCCGATGAGCAGTTCTTC. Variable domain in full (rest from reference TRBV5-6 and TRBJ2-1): DAGVTQSPTHLIKTRGQQVTLRCSPKSGHDTVSWYQQALGQGPQFIFQYYEEEERQRGNFPDRFSGHQFPNYSSELNVNALLLGDSALYLCASSPGLAGSDEQFFGPGTRLTVL.

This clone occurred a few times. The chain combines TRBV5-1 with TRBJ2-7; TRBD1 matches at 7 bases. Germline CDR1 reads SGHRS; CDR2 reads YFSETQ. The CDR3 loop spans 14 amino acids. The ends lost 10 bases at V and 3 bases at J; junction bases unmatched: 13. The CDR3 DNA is TGCGCCTATTCCGCTCGGGGACAGATCTACGAGCAGTACTTC. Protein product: CAYSARGQIYEQYF.

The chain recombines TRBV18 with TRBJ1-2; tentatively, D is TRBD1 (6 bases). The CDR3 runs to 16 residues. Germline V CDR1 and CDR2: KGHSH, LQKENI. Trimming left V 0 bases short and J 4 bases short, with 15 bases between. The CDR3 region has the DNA TGTGCCAGCTCACCACCGCGGGGGGCGCTTTCCTATGGCTACACCTTC. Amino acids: CASSPPRGALSYGYTF.

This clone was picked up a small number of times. As DNA, the CDR3 is TGTGCCAGCAGCCCCTCTAGCGGAGGTACGCAGTATTTT. Its translation is CASSPSSGGTQYF. V and J are TRBV11-2 and TRBJ2-3; 7 nucleotides match TRBD2. The CDR3 consists of 13 residues. CDR1 SGHAT and CDR2 FQNNGV come from the germline V gene. V shed 5 bases, J shed 8 bases, and the junction held 7 bases outside the gene matches.